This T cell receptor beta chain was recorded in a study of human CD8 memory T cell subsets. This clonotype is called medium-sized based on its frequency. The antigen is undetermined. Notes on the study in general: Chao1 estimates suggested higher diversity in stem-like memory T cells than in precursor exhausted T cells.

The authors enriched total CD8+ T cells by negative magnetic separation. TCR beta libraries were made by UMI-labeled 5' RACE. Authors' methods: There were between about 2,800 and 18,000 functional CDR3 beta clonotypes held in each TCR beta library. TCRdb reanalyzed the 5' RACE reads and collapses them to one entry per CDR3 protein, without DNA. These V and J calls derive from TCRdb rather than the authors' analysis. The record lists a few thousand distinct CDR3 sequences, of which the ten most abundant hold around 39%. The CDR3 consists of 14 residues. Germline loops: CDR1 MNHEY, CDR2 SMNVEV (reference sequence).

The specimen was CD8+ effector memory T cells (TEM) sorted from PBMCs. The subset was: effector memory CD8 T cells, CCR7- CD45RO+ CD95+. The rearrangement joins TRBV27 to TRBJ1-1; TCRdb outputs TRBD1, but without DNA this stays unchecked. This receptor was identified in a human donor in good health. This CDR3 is CASSWGGVDTEAFF.